Listed below are T cell receptor beta chains from one sample, sequenced in a study of control samples from healthy donors and cancer patients. The table came from immunoSEQ multiplex PCR; TCRdb's copy has only in-frame clones and leaves some out. The sample consists of roughly 120,000 clones, roughly 91% of them appearing once. Sample: blood. The origin of the receptors is a woman in her sixties or seventies in good health. The CDR3 runs from the conserved cysteine through the conserved F or W. The order of the fields is J gene, V gene, clone size, D gene, CDR3 DNA, CDR3 protein. The D gene is left open where the match is weak. Clone size, where shown, is once, few, many, or a class for clones that have expanded.

J: TRBJ1-1; V: TRBV18; size: -; D: -; DNA: TGTGCCAGCTCACCAGGGCCGGGGGTACCTTGGGAAGCTTTCTTT; CDR3: CASSPGPGVPWEAFF
J: TRBJ2-6; V: TRBV4-2; size: -; D: -; DNA: TGTGCCAGCAGCCGGTTGTCTGGGGCCAACGTCCTGACTTTC; CDR3: CASSRLSGANVLTF
J: TRBJ2-7; V: TRBV9; size: once; D: -; DNA: TGTGTCAGCAGCCCTCAACCCCCCCCCGCTTTGGGCGAGCAGTACTTC; CDR3: CVSSPQPPPALGEQYF
J: TRBJ2-3; V: TRBV6-5; size: -; D: TRBD2; DNA: TGTGCCAGCAGTTACTCACGGGGGGCAGATACGCAGTATTTT; CDR3: CASSYSRGADTQYF
J: TRBJ1-6; V: TRBV5-4; size: once; D: -; DNA: TGTGCCAGCAGACCGGACCTACAGTTCCATAATTCACCCCTCCACTTT; CDR3: CASRPDLQFHNSPLHF
J: TRBJ1-1; V: TRBV18; size: once; D: -; DNA: TGTGCCAGCTCACAATACGGACAGGAAGCTTTCTTT; CDR3: CASSQYGQEAFF
J: TRBJ1-2; V: TRBV2; size: -; D: -; DNA: TGTGCCAGCACCCCAGCCCCAGGCAACTATGGCTACACCTTC; CDR3: CASTPAPGNYGYTF
J: TRBJ2-5; V: TRBV29-1; size: -; D: -; DNA: TGCAGCGTTGAACCGGGGAGGGAGACCCAGTACTTC; CDR3: CSVEPGRETQYF
J: TRBJ2-5; V: TRBV19; size: -; D: TRBD1; DNA: TGTGCCAGTAGACAGGGGGAGACCCAGTACTTC; CDR3: CASRQGETQYF
J: TRBJ2-7; V: TRBV3-1/TRBV3-2; size: -; D: TRBD2; DNA: TGTGCCAGCAGCGCTACTAGCGGGGGGTCCTACGAGCAGTACTTC; CDR3: CASSATSGGSYEQYF
J: TRBJ2-1; V: TRBV19; size: -; D: -; DNA: TGTGCCAGTAGTAGAACCCCCTATTCAGGGTTGGGCTACAATGAGCAGTTCTTC; CDR3: CASSRTPYSGLGYNEQFF
J: TRBJ2-5; V: TRBV5-4; size: -; D: TRBD2; DNA: TGTGCCAGCAGCCCGGGAGGGGCGAAGCAAGAGACCCAGTACTTC; CDR3: CASSPGGAKQETQYF
J: TRBJ1-2; V: TRBV19; size: -; D: TRBD1; DNA: TGTGCCAGTAGTAGGGCAGGGGGAGGCTACACCTTC; CDR3: CASSRAGGGYTF
J: TRBJ1-2; V: TRBV13; size: -; D: -; DNA: TGTGCCAGCAGCGATCAGGGCGGAGCTAACTATGGCTACACCTTC; CDR3: CASSDQGGANYGYTF
J: TRBJ2-5; V: TRBV7-2; size: -; D: -; DNA: TGTGCCAGCAGCAGGGTGGCTATCCAAGAGACCCAGTACTTC; CDR3: CASSRVAIQETQYF
J: TRBJ1-3; V: TRBV12-2; size: -; D: -; DNA: TGTGCAAGTCGCTTAGCCAGGGAGGGTGGAAACACCATATATTTT; CDR3: CASRLAREGGNTIYF
J: TRBJ1-6; V: TRBV2; size: -; D: -; DNA: TGTGCCAGCAGTTACACCGGGCCCCTCTATAATTCACCCCTCCACTTT; CDR3: CASSYTGPLYNSPLHF
J: TRBJ1-2; V: TRBV7-3; size: -; D: -; DNA: TGTGCCAGCAGCTTAGGTGGTGGCTATGGCTACACCTTC; CDR3: CASSLGGGYGYTF
J: TRBJ1-2; V: TRBV6-5; size: -; D: TRBD1; DNA: TGTGCCAGCAGTAGACAGGGAACGAACTATGGCTACACCTTC; CDR3: CASSRQGTNYGYTF
J: TRBJ1-5; V: TRBV6-5; size: -; D: -; DNA: TGTGCCAGCAACGACGGGTACTATAGCAATCAGCCCCAGCATTTT; CDR3: CASNDGYYSNQPQHF
J: TRBJ1-3; V: TRBV27; size: -; D: -; DNA: TGTGCCAGCAGTTTATCCCCTAACTCTGGAAACACCATATATTTT; CDR3: CASSLSPNSGNTIYF
J: TRBJ2-1; V: TRBV11-3; size: -; D: -; DNA: TGTGCCAGCAGCTTAGGAGGGACGGCCTACAATGAGCAGTTCTTC; CDR3: CASSLGGTAYNEQFF
J: TRBJ1-5; V: TRBV7-8; size: -; D: -; DNA: TGTGCCAGCAGCCCCGAGGCCGGTAGCAATCAGCCCCAGCATTTT; CDR3: CASSPEAGSNQPQHF
J: TRBJ2-7; V: TRBV5-1; size: once; D: -; DNA: TGCGCCAGCAGCCCGTATATGAGCTCCTACGAGCAGTACTTC; CDR3: CASSPYMSSYEQYF